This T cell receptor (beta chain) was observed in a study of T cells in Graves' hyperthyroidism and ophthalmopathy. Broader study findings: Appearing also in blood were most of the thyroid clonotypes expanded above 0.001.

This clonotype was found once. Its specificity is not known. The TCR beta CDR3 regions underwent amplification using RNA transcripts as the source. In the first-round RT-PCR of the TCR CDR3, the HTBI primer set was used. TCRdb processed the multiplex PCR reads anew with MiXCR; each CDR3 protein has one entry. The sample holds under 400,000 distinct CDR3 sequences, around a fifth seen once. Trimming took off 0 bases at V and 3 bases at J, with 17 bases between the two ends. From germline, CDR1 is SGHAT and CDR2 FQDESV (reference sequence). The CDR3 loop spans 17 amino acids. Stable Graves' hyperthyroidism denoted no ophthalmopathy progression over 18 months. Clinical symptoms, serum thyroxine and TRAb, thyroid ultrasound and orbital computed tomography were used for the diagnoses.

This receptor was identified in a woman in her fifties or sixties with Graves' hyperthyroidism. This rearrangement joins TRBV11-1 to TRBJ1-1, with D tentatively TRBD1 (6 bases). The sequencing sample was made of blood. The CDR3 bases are TGTGCCAGCAGCTTAGCGCTGACAGGCGATGGGGACACTGAAGCTTTCTTT. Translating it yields CASSLALTGDGDTEAFF.